The 30 T cell receptor beta chains listed next were all sequenced from one sample in a study of T cell responses to AZD1222 COVID-19 vaccine. Data came from immunoSEQ multiplex PCR; TCRdb stores just in-frame clones and leaves some out. The sample has around 120,000 clones, about 90% seen once. The input for sequencing was peripheral blood, taken on day 0 of AZD1222 vaccination. Source of these receptors: an adult in good health.

This clone was recorded only once. The chain employs TRBV12-3 or TRBV12-4 and TRBJ2-7; possibly TRBD2 for D (6 bases). The germline V and J ends were trimmed by 5 bases and 10 bases, with 18 bases remaining between them. The CDR3 totals 13 residues. CDR3 region: CASSAQGLLGQYF. The DNA of the CDR3 is TGTGCCAGCAGTGCCCAGGGACTTCTAGGTCAGTACTTC.

The rearrangement links TRBV4-1 to TRBJ1-2; TRBD1 matches at 8 bases. CDR3 size: 16 residues. V lost 3 bases to trimming and J lost 2 bases; unmatched junction nucleotides: 8. In germline, CDR1 is MGHRA, CDR2 YSYEKL. Written as DNA, the CDR3 is TGCGCCAGCAGCCATTCCCGGACAGGGCGAAACTATGGCTACACCTTC. Translating gives CASSHSRTGRNYGYTF.

This chain connects TRBV4-3 to TRBJ2-5; TRBD1 might be the D (6 bases). V was clipped by 0 bases and J by 4 bases, with 6 bases between them. CDR1 is LGHNA, CDR2 YSLEER, per germline. The CDR3 length is 13 residues. The CDR3 is CASSQEDRETQYF. Written as DNA, the CDR3 is TGCGCCAGCAGCCAAGAGGACAGAGAGACCCAGTACTTC.

V and J are TRBV11-3 and TRBJ2-7; D gene ambiguous. The V end lost 6 bases, the J end lost 2 bases, and 11 bases lay between the germline ends. The germline CDR1 and CDR2 sequences are SGHNT and YENEEA. This CDR3 has 13 residues. CDR3 protein: CASRSTAPYEQYF. The CDR3 DNA sequence: TGTGCCAGCAGATCGACTGCTCCCTACGAGCAGTACTTC.

CDR3 sequence (DNA): TGTGCCAGCTCGGGCGTCTTGGGTCAGCCCCAGCATTTT. Protein product: CASSGVLGQPQHF. V usage is TRBV27 and J usage is TRBJ1-5; no reliable D call. Trimming took 8 bases from V and 6 from J, leaving 14 bases between them. The CDR3 has 13 residues. Germline loops: CDR1 MNHEY, CDR2 SMNVEV (reference sequence).

The chain is built from TRBV27 and TRBJ1-5; D remains unclear. Trimming shortened V by 6 bases and J by 0 bases, and 18 bases separated the two germline ends. Germline assignment: CDR1 MNHEY and CDR2 SMNVEV (reference sequence). CDR3 size: 17 residues. CDR3 coding DNA: TGTGCCAGCAGCCCAACGGCGGTCAGGTATAGCAATCAGCCCCAGCATTTT. Translation gives CASSPTAVRYSNQPQHF.

This clone came up a few times. J is TRBJ2-1 and V is TRBV27; a weak D match, TRBD2 (6 bases). V lost 3 bases, J lost 5 bases, and 14 bases lay in between. Germline V lookup: CDR1 MNHEY, CDR2 SMNVEV (reference sequence). The CDR3 sequence is 15 residues long. The CDR3 loop reads CASSLGREWDNEQFF. As DNA, the CDR3 is TGTGCCAGCAGTTTGGGACGGGAGTGGGACAATGAGCAGTTCTTC.

This sequence joins TRBV30 and TRBJ2-6; D ambiguous. CDR3 length equals 14 residues. CDR1 and CDR2 from the germline V gene are GTSNPN and SVGIG (reference sequence). The germline V and J ends were trimmed by 4 bases and 2 bases, with 9 bases remaining between them. The CDR3 nucleotides are TGTGCCTGGACTAAGGGTGCTGGGGCCAACGTCCTGACTTTC. It specifies CAWTKGAGANVLTF.

This chain links TRBV28 with TRBJ2-7, with 11 bases that match TRBD2. V trimming: 6 bases; J trimming: 3 bases; junction bases outside the gene matches: 10. Germline CDR1 is MDHEN and CDR2 is SYDVKM. The length of the CDR3 is 16 residues. CDR3 bases: TGTGCCAGCAGGGGCCGGTCTGGACTAGCGGGCTACGAGCAGTACTTC. Translation gives CASRGRSGLAGYEQYF. The full variable domain, in which reference TRBV28 and TRBJ2-7 provide the parts outside the CDR3, is DVKVTQSSRYLVKRTGEKVFLECVQDMDHENMFWYRQDPGLGLRLIYFSYDVKMKEKGDIPEGYSVSREKKERFSLILESASTNQTSMYLCASRGRSGLAGYEQYFGPGTRLTVT.

The chain couples TRBV19 to TRBJ1-3, with D uncertain. The CDR3 covers 14 residues. Between the trimmed V and J ends, which lost 5 bases and 4 bases, there was a span of 12 bases. The germline V gene encodes CDR1 LNHDA and CDR2 SQIVND (reference sequence). The CDR3 nucleotides read TGTGCCAGTAGTTCCGGGTCCGCCGGAAACACCATATATTTT. As protein: CASSSGSAGNTIYF.

The chain carries TRBV5-5 and TRBJ1-5, with 9 bases aligning to TRBD1. The CDR3 has 15 residues. Trimming removed 4 bases from V and 5 bases from J; junction bases left unmatched: 7. Germline CDR1 reads SGHKS; CDR2 reads YYEKEE (reference sequence). CDR3 sequence: CASSPGTGLYQPQHF. CDR3 nucleotide sequence: TGTGCCAGCAGCCCCGGGACAGGGTTATATCAGCCCCAGCATTTT.

This CDR3 reads CASSAGQGGGYTF. The CDR3 coding sequence is TGTGCCAGCAGCGCGGGACAGGGGGGCGGCTACACCTTC. The V gene is TRBV5-6, the J gene TRBJ1-2, with 11 positions matching TRBD1. J lost 8 bases, V lost 4 bases, and 4 bases had no gene match. This CDR3 is 13 amino acids long. The germline gives CDR1 SGHDT, CDR2 YYEEEE.

V is TRBV5-1 and J is TRBJ1-2; possibly TRBD1 for D (6 bases). Trimming pared 4 bases from V and 5 bases from J, leaving 9 bases between. The CDR3 is 12 amino acids. Per germline, CDR1 SGHRS and CDR2 YFSETQ. The CDR3 nucleotides read TGCGCCAGCAGCCCCCAGGGGTATGGCTACACCTTC. This encodes CASSPQGYGYTF.

The chain links TRBV5-1 to TRBJ2-7; D is perhaps TRBD1 or TRBD2 (5 bases each). The CDR3 extends over 15 amino acids. Germline V gene lookup returns CDR1 SGHRS and CDR2 YFSETQ. V was trimmed by 0 bases and J by 4 bases, leaving 14 bases between them. CDR3 sequence: CASSLGTGTEYEQYF. CDR3 DNA: TGCGCCAGCAGCTTGGGTACCGGGACGGAGTACGAGCAGTACTTC.

This chain joins TRBV19 and TRBJ1-5, with TRBD1 matching over 7 bases. With V trimmed by 1 base and J by 1 base, 4 bases remained unmatched. CDR3 length: 16 residues. Per the germline V gene, CDR1 is LNHDA and CDR2 is SQIVND (reference sequence). CDR3: CASSIVGTASNQPQHF. The CDR3 nucleotides are TGTGCCAGTAGTATAGTGGGGACAGCGAGCAATCAGCCCCAGCATTTT. Full variable domain (missing parts from reference TRBV19 and TRBJ1-5): DGGITQSPKYLFRKEGQNVTLSCEQNLNHDAMYWYRQDPGQGLRLIYYSQIVNDFQKGDIAEGYSVSREKKESFPLTVTSAQKNPTAFYLCASSIVGTASNQPQHFGDGTRLSIL.

The chain combines TRBV25-1 with TRBJ1-2, with D unresolved. Germline V gives CDR1 MGHDK, CDR2 SYGVNS. CDR3 length equals 16 residues. The germline V and J ends were trimmed by 2 bases and 4 bases, with 17 bases remaining between them. The CDR3 region is CASSEHDIGRVYGYTF. The CDR3 DNA reads as TGTGCCAGCAGTGAACACGACATAGGACGGGTCTATGGCTACACCTTC.

This clone was detected once. The rearrangement links TRBV5-1 to TRBJ2-1; the D call may be TRBD1 or TRBD2 (5 bases each). Trimming shortened V by 4 bases and J by 7 bases, and 15 bases separated the two germline ends. The CDR3 contains 14 residues. Germline V gene lookup returns CDR1 SGHRS and CDR2 YFSETQ. The CDR3 protein is CASSARSGRNEQFF. The CDR3 DNA follows: TGCGCCAGCAGCGCCCGGTCGGGGCGAAATGAGCAGTTCTTC.

This sequence joins TRBV27 and TRBJ2-3; D tentatively reads TRBD1 or TRBD2 (5 bases each). The CDR3 loop spans 14 amino acids. V gave up 6 bases and J gave up 6 bases, with 16 bases separating them. CDR1 is MNHEY, CDR2 SMNVEV, per germline (reference sequence). This chain's CDR3 is CASRERGFADTQYF. CDR3 sequence (DNA): TGTGCCAGCAGAGAGAGGGGTTTCGCGGATACGCAGTATTTT.

This clone was seen only a few times. This chain links TRBV18 with TRBJ1-5; 7 nucleotides agree with TRBD1. V shed 1 base, J shed 0 bases, and the junction held 3 bases outside the gene matches. Germline loops: CDR1 KGHSH, CDR2 LQKENI. This CDR3 has 16 amino acids. CDR3 sequence (DNA): TGTGCCAGCTCACCACTCAGGGGGAGTAGCAATCAGCCCCAGCATTTT. Translation: CASSPLRGSSNQPQHF.

This rearrangement joins TRBV30 to TRBJ1-1; 11 nucleotides agree with TRBD1. J gave up 0 bases and V 3 bases, and 6 bases lay outside the gene matches. The CDR3 covers 16 residues. Germline V lookup: CDR1 GTSNPN, CDR2 SVGIG (reference sequence). CDR3 sequence reads: CAWSPWTGGMNTEAFF. In DNA, the CDR3 is TGTGCCTGGAGCCCCTGGACAGGGGGCATGAACACTGAAGCTTTCTTT. The whole variable domain, filled in from reference TRBV30 and TRBJ1-1, reads SQTIHQWPATLVQPVGSPLSLECTVEGTSNPNLYWYRQAAGRGLQLLFYSVGIGQISSEVPQNLSASRPQDRQFILSSKKLLLSDSGFYLCAWSPWTGGMNTEAFFGQGTRLTVV.

The J gene is TRBJ2-2, the V gene TRBV4-1, with 9 bases matching TRBD1. Germline assignment: CDR1 MGHRA and CDR2 YSYEKL. Losses at the gene ends were 5 bases for V and 6 bases for J; bases not matched to a gene: 7. This CDR3 has 15 amino acids. The CDR3 region is CASSFDRGFPGELFF. As DNA, the CDR3 is TGCGCCAGCAGCTTCGACAGGGGGTTTCCCGGGGAGCTGTTTTTT.

The genes are TRBV5-1 and TRBJ2-7, with D hard to call. The V and J ends lost 0 bases and 0 bases respectively, with 7 bases between them. Germline CDR1 SGHRS, CDR2 YFSETQ. The CDR3 spans 14 residues. This chain's CDR3 is CASSLVLNSYEQYF. In DNA, the CDR3 is TGCGCCAGCAGCTTGGTCCTCAACTCCTACGAGCAGTACTTC.

The chain employs TRBV7-9 and TRBJ2-1; 9 bases are shared with TRBD2. This CDR3 has 15 residues. Germline-derived CDR1 and CDR2 are SEHNR and FQNEAQ (reference sequence). Trimming removed 3 bases from V and 0 bases from J; junction bases left unmatched: 0. The CDR3 DNA sequence: TGTGCCAGCAGCTTTAGCGGGAGCTCCTACAATGAGCAGTTCTTC. Its translation: CASSFSGSSYNEQFF.

The V gene is TRBV5-1, the J gene TRBJ2-1; tentatively, D is TRBD2 (6 bases). Germline V gene lookup returns CDR1 SGHRS and CDR2 YFSETQ. The CDR3 sequence is 17 residues long. V gave up 0 bases and J gave up 5 bases, with 18 bases separating them. CDR3 coding DNA: TGCGCCAGCAGCTTGGCCGGTCCGGGCGCGGGAAACAATGAGCAGTTCTTC. Encoded protein: CASSLAGPGAGNNEQFF. Full variable domain (remainder filled in from reference TRBV5-1 and TRBJ2-1): KAGVTQTPRYLIKTRGQQVTLSCSPISGHRSVSWYQQTPGQGLQFLFEYFSETQRNKGNFPGRFSGRQFSNSRSEMNVSTLELGDSALYLCASSLAGPGAGNNEQFFGPGTRLTVL.

The chain carries TRBV5-4 and TRBJ2-7; TRBD1 matches 11 bases. Germline CDR1 reads SGHNT; CDR2 reads YYREEE (reference sequence). The V segment lost 4 bases and the J segment 1 base; nucleotides outside the gene matches: 1. This CDR3 is built from 14 residues. The CDR3 coding sequence is TGTGCCAGCAGCCGGGACAGGGGGTCCTACGAGCAGTACTTC. Amino acids: CASSRDRGSYEQYF.

The V call is TRBV2, the J call TRBJ2-6; D gene ambiguous. The CDR3 has 14 amino acids. The V and J ends lost 7 bases and 0 bases respectively, with 7 bases between them. Germline CDR1 and CDR2: SNHLY and FYNNEI. The CDR3 DNA follows: TGTGCCAGCACCGGCGACTCTGGGGCCAACGTCCTGACTTTC. Translated, it gives CASTGDSGANVLTF.

The chain carries TRBV21-1 and TRBJ2-3; the D call in the table, TRBD1, was not verified against the DNA. TRBV21-1 is a pseudogene locus. This CDR3 region has 16 residues. The CDR3 nucleotides read TGTGCCAGCAGCAAAGGTGGACAGGGAAAGGCAGATACGCAGTATTTT. Encoded protein: CASSKGGQGKADTQYF.

This clone was seen a few times. This chain connects TRBV7-6 to TRBJ1-3; D is unclear. Trimming took off 2 bases at V and 0 bases at J, with 5 bases between the two ends. Germline loops: CDR1 SGHVS, CDR2 FNYEAQ. CDR3 length equals 14 residues. The CDR3 loop is CASSLIDSGNTIYF. The DNA for the CDR3 is TGTGCCAGCAGCTTAATAGACTCTGGAAACACCATATATTTT.

The chain carries TRBV2 and TRBJ2-2; TRBD2 agrees at 13 bases. Trimming cost V 7 bases and J 1 base; bases outside gene matches: 15. Germline lookup yields CDR1 SNHLY and CDR2 FYNNEI. The CDR3 length is 20 residues. This chain's CDR3 is CASTGGATGTSGVNTGELFF. CDR3 bases: TGTGCCAGCACCGGGGGGGCAACCGGGACTAGCGGGGTGAACACCGGGGAGCTGTTTTTT.

The chain carries TRBV5-1 and TRBJ2-2; D may correspond to TRBD1 or TRBD2 (6 bases each). The V and J ends lost 7 bases and 3 bases respectively, with 13 bases between them. Germline-derived CDR1 and CDR2 are SGHRS and YFSETQ. The CDR3 loop spans 14 amino acids. For the CDR3, the DNA is TGCGCCAGCTGTCACAGGGACTACACCGGGGAGCTGTTTTTT. Translating it yields CASCHRDYTGELFF.